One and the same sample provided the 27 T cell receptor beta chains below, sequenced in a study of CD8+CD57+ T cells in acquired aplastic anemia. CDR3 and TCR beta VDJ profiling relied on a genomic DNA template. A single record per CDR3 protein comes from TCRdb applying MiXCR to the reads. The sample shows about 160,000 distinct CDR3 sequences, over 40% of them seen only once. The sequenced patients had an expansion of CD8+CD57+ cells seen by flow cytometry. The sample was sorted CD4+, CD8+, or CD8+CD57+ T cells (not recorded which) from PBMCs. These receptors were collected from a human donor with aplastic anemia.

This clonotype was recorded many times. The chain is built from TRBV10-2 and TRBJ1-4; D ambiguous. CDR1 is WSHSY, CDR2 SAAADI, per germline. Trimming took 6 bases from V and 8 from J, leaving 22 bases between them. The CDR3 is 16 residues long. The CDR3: CASSDAGPSGGEKLFF. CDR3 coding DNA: TGCGCCAGCAGCGACGCGGGCCCCTCTGGAGGGGAAAAACTGTTTTTT.

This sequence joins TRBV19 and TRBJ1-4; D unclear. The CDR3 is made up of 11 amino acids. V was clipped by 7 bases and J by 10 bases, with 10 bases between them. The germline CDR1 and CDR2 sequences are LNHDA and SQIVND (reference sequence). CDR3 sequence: CASISYGKLFF. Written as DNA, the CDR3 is TGTGCCAGTATCTCCTACGGAAAACTGTTTTTT.

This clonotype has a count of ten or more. CDR3 sequence (DNA): TGCGCCAGCAGCCCTGGACTAGCGGGAGCCGAGCAGTACGTC. This translates into CASSPGLAGAEQYV. This chain links TRBV5-1 with TRBJ2-7; 13 bases are a match to TRBD2. The CDR3 is 14 residues long. CDR1 is SGHRS and CDR2 is YFSETQ in the germline V gene. After removal of 4 bases from V and 6 bases from J, the junction contained 4 bases not matched to a gene.

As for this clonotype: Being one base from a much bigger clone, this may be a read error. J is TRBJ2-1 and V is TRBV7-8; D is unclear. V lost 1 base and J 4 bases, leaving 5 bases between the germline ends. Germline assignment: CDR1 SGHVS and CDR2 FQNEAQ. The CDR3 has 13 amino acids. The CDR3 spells CASSLERYNEQFF. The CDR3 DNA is TGTGCCAGCAGCTTAGAGAGGTACAATGAGCAGTTCTTC.

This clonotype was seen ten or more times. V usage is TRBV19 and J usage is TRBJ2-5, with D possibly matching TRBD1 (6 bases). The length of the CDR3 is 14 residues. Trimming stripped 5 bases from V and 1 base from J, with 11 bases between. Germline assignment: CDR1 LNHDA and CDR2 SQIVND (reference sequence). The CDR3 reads CASSPGQPQETQYF. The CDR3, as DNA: TGTGCCAGTAGTCCTGGACAGCCCCAAGAGACCCAGTACTTC.

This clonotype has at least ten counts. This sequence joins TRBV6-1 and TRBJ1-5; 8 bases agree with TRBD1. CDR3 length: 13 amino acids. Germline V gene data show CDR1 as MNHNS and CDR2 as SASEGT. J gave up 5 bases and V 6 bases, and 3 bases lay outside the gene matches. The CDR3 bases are TGTGCCAGCAGCCCAGGGGGCCATCAGCCCCAGCATTTT. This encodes CASSPGGHQPQHF.

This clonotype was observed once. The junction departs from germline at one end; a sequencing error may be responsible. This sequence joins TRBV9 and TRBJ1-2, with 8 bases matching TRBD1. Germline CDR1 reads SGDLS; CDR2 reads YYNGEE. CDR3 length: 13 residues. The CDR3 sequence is CASNDRGGYGFTF. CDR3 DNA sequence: TGTGCCAGCAACGACAGGGGCGGCTATGGCTTCACCTTC.

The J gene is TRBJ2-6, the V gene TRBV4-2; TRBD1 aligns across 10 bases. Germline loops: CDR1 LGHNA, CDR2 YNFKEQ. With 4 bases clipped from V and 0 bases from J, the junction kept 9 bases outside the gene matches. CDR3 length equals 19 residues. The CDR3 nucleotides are TGTGCCAGCAGCCCCCTAGGGACAGGGGACTACTCTGGGGCCAACGTCCTGACTTTC. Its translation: CASSPLGTGDYSGANVLTF.

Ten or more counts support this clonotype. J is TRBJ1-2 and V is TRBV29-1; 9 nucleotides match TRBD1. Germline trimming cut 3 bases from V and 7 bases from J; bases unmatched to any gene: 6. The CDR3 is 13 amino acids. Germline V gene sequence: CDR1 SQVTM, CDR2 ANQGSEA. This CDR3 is CSVEEQGAGGYTF. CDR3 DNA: TGCAGCGTTGAGGAACAGGGGGCCGGTGGCTACACCTTC.

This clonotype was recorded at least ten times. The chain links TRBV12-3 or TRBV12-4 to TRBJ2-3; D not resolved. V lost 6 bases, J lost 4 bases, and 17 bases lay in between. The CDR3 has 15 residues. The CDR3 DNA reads TGTGCCAGCAGCTCGGGCGTGGGGTTCCCAGATACGCAGTATTTT. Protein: CASSSGVGFPDTQYF.

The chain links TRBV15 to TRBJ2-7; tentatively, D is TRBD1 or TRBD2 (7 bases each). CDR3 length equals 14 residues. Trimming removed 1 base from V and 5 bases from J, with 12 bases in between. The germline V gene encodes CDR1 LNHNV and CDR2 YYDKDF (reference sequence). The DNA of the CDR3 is TGTGCCACCAGCAGAGCAGGGGGGGGCGACGAGCAGTACTTC. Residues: CATSRAGGGDEQYF.

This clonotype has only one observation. The DNA of the CDR3 is TGTGCCATCAGTGGGCTAGCGGGGGTACAAGAGACCCAGTACTTC. Translated, it gives CAISGLAGVQETQYF. The chain has TRBV10-3 and TRBJ2-5, with 10 bases lining up with TRBD2. The V and J ends lost 4 bases and 2 bases, in that order; junction bases with no gene match: 4. This CDR3 spans 15 amino acids. CDR1 ENHRY and CDR2 SYGVKD come from the germline V gene.

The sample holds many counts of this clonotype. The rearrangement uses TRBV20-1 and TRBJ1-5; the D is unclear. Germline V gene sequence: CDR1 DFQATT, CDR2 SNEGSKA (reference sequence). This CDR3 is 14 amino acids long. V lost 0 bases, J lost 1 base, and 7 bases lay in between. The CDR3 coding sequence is TGCAGTGCTAGAGAGCTCCAAAGCAATCAGCCCCAGCATTTT. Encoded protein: CSARELQSNQPQHF.

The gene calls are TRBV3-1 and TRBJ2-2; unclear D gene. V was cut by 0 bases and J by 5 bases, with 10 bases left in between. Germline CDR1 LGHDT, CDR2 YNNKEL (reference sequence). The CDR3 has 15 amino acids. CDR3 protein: CASSQETQETGELFF. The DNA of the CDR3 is TGTGCCAGCAGCCAAGAGACTCAGGAAACCGGGGAGCTGTTTTTT.

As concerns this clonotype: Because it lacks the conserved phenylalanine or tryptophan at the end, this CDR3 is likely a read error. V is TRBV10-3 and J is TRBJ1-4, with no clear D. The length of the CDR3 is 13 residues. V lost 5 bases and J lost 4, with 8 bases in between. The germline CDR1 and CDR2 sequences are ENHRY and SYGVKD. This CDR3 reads CAISYGSNEKLFS. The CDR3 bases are TGTGCCATCAGTTACGGGAGTAATGAAAAACTGTTTTCT.

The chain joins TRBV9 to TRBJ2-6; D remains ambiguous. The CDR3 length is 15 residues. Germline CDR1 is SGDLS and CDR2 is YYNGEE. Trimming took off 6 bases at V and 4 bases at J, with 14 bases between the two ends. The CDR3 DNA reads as TGTGCCAGCATGACAAGAACGGCGGGGGCCAACGTCCTGACTTTC. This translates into CASMTRTAGANVLTF.

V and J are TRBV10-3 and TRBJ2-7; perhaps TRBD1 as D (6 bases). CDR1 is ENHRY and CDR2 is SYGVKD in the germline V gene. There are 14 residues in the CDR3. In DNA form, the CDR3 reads TGTGCCACCAGTGATTCTGGACAGTCCTACGAGCAGTACGTC. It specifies CATSDSGQSYEQYV.

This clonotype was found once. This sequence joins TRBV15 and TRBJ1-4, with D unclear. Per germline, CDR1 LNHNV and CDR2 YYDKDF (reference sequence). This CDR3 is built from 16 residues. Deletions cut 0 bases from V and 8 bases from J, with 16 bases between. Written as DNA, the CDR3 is TGTGCCACCAGCAGAGATGTTTCGGGTTTAGCGGAAAAACTGTTTTTT. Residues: CATSRDVSGLAEKLFF.

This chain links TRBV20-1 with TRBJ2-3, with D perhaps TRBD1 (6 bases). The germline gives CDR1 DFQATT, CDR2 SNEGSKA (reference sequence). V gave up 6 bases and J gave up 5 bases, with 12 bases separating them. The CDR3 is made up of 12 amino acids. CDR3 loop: CSAGQLGDTQYF. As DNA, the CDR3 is TGCAGTGCGGGACAACTCGGAGATACGCAGTATTTT.

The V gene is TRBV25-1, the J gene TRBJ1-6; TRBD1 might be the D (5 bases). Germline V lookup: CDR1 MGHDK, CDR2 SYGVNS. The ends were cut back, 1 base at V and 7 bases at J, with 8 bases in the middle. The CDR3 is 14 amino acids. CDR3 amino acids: CASSELGVNSPLHF. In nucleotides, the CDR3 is TGTGCCAGCAGTGAATTGGGGGTAAATTCACCCCTCCACTTT.

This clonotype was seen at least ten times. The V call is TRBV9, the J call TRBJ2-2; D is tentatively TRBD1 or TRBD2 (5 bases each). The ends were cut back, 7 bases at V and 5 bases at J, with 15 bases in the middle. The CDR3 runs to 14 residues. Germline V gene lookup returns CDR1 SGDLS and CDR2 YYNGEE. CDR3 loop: CASGGTVGTGELFF. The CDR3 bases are TGTGCCAGCGGGGGAACAGTTGGTACCGGGGAGCTGTTTTTT.

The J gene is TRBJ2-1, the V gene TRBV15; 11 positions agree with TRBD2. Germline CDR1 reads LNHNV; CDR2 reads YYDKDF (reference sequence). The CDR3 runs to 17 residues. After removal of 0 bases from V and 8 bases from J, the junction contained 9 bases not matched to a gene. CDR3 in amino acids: CATSRDDSGRAGHEQFF. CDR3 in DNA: TGTGCCACCAGCAGAGATGATAGCGGGAGGGCCGGGCATGAGCAGTTCTTC. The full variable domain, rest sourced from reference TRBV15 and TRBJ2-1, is DAMVIQNPRYQVTQFGKPVTLSCSQTLNHNVMYWYQQKSSQAPKLLFHYYDKDFNNEADTPDNFQSRRPNTSFCFLDIRSPGLGDTAMYLCATSRDDSGRAGHEQFFGPGTRLTVL.

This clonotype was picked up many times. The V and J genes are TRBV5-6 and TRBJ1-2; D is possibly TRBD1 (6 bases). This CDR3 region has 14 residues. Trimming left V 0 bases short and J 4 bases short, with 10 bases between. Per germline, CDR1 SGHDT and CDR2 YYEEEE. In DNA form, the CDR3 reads TGTGCCAGCAGCTTGGTGGGGGGCACCTATGGCTACACCTTC. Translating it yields CASSLVGGTYGYTF.

The CDR3 DNA sequence: TGTGCCAGCAGTGAAAGGTCTAGCGGGAGGGTTGGTCGGACCCAGTACTTC. Translated: CASSERSSGRVGRTQYF. V is TRBV25-1 and J is TRBJ2-5; 12 nucleotides match TRBD2. CDR3 length: 17 residues. CDR1 is MGHDK, CDR2 SYGVNS, per germline. V trimming: 2 bases; J trimming: 7 bases; junction bases outside the gene matches: 11.

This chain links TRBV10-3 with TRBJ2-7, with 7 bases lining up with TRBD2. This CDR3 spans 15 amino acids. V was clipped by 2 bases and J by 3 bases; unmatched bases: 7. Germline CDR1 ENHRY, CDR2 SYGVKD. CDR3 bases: TGTGCCATCAGTGAGACCGGGACTATAAGCTACGAGCAGTACTTC. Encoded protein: CAISETGTISYEQYF.

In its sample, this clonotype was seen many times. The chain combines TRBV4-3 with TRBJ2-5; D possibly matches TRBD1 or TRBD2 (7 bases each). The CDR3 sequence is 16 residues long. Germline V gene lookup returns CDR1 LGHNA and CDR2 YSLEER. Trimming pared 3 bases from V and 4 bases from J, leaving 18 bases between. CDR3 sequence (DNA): TGCGCCAGCAGCCAGGGAAGACCAGGGGGGGGAGAGACCCAGTACTTC. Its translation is CASSQGRPGGGETQYF.

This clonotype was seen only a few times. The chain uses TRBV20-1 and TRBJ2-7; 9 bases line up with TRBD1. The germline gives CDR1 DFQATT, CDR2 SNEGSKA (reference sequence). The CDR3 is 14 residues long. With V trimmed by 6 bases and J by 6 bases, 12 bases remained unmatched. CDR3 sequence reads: CSAEGQGQWAEQYF. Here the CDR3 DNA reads TGCAGTGCAGAGGGACAGGGCCAATGGGCCGAGCAGTACTTC.